The subject of this entry is one TCR beta chain. Healthy bone marrow donors made up the cohort. A multiplex PCR was run with 60 Vbeta primers and 13 Jbeta primers. The method was immunoSEQ multiplex PCR; TCRdb's version includes in-frame clones alone and lacks a portion of them. The sample carries some 120,000 clones, 80% to 90% recorded once. The sample originates from a study of cytomegalovirus exposure and HLA in healthy donors. Study summary: Early release data held 85 million to 95 million unique TCRs from HLA-typed donors.

This CDR3 spans 16 amino acids. V gave up 6 bases and J gave up 0 bases; unmatched junction bases: 6. Germline V gene data show CDR1 as SGHKS and CDR2 as YYEKEE (reference sequence). The TCR was taken from a male donor in good health and CMV-seropositive. The chain combines TRBV5-5 with TRBJ2-1, with 10 bases matching TRBD2. The source material was PBMCs. This CDR3 is CASTFLAGASYNEQFF. The CDR3 DNA is TGTGCCAGCACCTTCCTAGCGGGGGCCTCCTACAATGAGCAGTTCTTC.